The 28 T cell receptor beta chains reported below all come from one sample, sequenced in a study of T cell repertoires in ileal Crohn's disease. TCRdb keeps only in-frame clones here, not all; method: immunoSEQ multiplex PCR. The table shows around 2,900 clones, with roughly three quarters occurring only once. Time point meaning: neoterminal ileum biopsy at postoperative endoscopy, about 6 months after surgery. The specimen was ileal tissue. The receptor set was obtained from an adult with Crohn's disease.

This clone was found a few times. The DNA of the CDR3 is TGTGCCAGCAGCTTAAGGGCAGGGGCCTACGAGCAGTACTTC. It codes for CASSLRAGAYEQYF. The rearrangement uses TRBV11-2 and TRBJ2-7; weak D call: TRBD1 (6 bases). V lost 2 bases to trimming and J lost 2 bases, with 10 bases between them. CDR1 and CDR2 from the germline V gene are SGHAT and FQNNGV. The CDR3 is 14 residues long. Complete variable domain (other parts from reference TRBV11-2 and TRBJ2-7): EAGVAQSPRYKIIEKRQSVAFWCNPISGHATLYWYQQILGQGPKLLIQFQNNGVVDDSQLPKDRFSAERLKGVDSTLKIQPAKLEDSAVYLCASSLRAGAYEQYFGPGTRLTVT.

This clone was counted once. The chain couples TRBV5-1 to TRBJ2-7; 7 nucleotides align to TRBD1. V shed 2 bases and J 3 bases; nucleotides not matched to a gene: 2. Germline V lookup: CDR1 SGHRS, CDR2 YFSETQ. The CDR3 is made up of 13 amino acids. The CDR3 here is CASSFDRDYEQYF. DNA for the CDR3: TGCGCCAGCAGCTTTGACAGGGACTACGAGCAGTACTTC.

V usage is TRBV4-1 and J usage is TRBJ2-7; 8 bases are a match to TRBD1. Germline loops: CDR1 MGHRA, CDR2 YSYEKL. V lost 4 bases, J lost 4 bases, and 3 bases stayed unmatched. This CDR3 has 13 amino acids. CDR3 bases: TGCGCCAGCAGCCGGACAGGGTCTTACGAGCAGTACTTC. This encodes CASSRTGSYEQYF.

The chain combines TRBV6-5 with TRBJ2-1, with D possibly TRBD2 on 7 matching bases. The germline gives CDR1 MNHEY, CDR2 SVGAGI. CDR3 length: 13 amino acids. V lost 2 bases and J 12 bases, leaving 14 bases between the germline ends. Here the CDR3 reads CASSYAGATGQFF. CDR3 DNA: TGTGCCAGCAGTTACGCGGGGGCCACGGGGCAGTTCTTC.

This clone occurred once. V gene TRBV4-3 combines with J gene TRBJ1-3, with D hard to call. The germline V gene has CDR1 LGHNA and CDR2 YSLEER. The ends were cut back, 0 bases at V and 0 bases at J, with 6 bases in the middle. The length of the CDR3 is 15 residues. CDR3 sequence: CASSQDRFSGNTIYF. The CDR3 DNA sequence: TGCGCCAGCAGCCAAGACAGGTTCTCTGGAAACACCATATATTTT.

CDR3 nucleotides: TGCGCCAGCAGCCACGACACTGACAGCTCCTACAATGAGCAGTTCTTC. This translates into CASSHDTDSSYNEQFF. This chain joins TRBV4-3 and TRBJ2-1, with D perhaps matching TRBD1 (5 bases). The CDR3 covers 16 residues. Germline-derived CDR1 and CDR2 are LGHNA and YSLEER. V lost 3 bases to trimming and J lost 0 bases, with 12 bases between them.

The CDR3 here is CASRTGLETQYF. As DNA, the CDR3 is TGTGCCAGCAGAACAGGGCTCGAGACCCAGTACTTC. J is TRBJ2-5 and V is TRBV2, with a weak D call TRBD1 (6 bases). From germline, CDR1 is SNHLY and CDR2 FYNNEI. The CDR3 consists of 12 residues. V gave up 6 bases and J gave up 5 bases, with 10 bases separating them.

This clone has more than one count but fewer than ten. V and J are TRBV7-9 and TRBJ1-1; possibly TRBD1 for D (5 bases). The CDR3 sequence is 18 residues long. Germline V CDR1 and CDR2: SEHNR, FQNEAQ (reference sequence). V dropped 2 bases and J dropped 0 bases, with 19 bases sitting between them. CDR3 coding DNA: TGTGCCAGCAGCTTATCCGGGTGGGGCCTAGTTATGAACACTGAAGCTTTCTTT. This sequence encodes CASSLSGWGLVMNTEAFF.

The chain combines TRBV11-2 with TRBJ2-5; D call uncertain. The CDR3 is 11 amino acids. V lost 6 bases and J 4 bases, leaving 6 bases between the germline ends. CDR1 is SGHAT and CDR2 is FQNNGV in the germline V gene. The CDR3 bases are TGTGCCAGCAGTTCCTCAGAGACCCAGTACTTC. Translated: CASSSSETQYF.

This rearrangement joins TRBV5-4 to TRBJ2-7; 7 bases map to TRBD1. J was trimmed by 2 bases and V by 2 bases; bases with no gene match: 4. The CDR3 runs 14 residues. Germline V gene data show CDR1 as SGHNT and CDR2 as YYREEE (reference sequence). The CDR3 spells CASSFSQGAYEQYF. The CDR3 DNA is TGTGCCAGCAGCTTTTCCCAGGGGGCCTACGAGCAGTACTTC.

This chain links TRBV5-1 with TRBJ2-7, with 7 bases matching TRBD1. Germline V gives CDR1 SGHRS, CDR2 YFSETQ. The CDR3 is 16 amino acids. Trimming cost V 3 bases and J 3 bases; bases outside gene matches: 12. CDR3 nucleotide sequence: TGCGCCAGCAGCTCAGGGGCAGGGGGAAAGATCTACGAGCAGTACTTC. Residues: CASSSGAGGKIYEQYF.

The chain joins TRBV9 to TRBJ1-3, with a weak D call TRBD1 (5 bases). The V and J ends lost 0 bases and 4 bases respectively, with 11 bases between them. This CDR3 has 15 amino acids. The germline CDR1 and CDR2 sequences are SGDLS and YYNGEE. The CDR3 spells CASSVEEGQGNTIYF. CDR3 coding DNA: TGTGCCAGCAGCGTAGAGGAGGGGCAAGGAAACACCATATATTTT.

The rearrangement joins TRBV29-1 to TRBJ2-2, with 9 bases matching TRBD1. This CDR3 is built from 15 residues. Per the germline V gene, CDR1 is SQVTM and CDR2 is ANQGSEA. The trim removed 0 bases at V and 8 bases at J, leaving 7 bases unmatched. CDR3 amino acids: CSVEDPDRGSGELFF. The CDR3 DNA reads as TGCAGCGTTGAAGACCCGGACAGGGGTTCGGGGGAGCTGTTTTTT.

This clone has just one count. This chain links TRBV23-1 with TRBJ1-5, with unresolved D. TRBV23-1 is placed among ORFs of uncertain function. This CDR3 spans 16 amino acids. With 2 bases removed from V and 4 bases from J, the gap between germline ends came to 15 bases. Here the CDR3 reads CASSQVYGTGNQPQHF. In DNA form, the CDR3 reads TGCGCCAGCAGTCAAGTCTATGGTACCGGGAATCAGCCCCAGCATTTT.

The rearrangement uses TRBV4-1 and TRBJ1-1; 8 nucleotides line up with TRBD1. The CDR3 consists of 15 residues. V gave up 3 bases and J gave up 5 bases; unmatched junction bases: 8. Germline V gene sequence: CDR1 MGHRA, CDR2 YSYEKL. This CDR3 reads CASSHGRGPVTEAFF. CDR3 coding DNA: TGCGCCAGCAGCCACGGCAGGGGGCCGGTGACTGAAGCTTTCTTT.

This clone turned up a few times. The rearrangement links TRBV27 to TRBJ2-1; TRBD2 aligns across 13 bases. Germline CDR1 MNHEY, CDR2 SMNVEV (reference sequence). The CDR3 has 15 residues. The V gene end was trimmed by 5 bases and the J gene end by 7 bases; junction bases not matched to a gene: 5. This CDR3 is CASSITSGGENEQFF. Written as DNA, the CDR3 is TGTGCCAGCAGTATTACTAGCGGGGGGGAGAATGAGCAGTTCTTC.

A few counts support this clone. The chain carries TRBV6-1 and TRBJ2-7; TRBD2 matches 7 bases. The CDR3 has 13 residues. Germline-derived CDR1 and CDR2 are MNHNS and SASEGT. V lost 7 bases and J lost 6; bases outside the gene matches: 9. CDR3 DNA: TGTGCCAGCACCCTCGGGGGAGGGGTCGAGCAGTACTTC. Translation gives CASTLGGGVEQYF.

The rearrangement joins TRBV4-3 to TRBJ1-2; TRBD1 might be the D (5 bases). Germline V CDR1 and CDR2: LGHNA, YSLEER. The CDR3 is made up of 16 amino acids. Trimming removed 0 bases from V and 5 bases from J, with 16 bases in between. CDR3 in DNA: TGCGCCAGCAGCCAAGAGTCGACAGTGGGAAAGTATGGCTACACCTTC. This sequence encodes CASSQESTVGKYGYTF.

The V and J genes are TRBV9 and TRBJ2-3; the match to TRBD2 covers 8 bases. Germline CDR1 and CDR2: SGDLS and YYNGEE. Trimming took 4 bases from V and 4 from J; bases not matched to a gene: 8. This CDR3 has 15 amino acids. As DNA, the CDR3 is TGTGCCAGCAGCCCTCGGGATAGCGGGGCAGATACGCAGTATTTT. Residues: CASSPRDSGADTQYF.

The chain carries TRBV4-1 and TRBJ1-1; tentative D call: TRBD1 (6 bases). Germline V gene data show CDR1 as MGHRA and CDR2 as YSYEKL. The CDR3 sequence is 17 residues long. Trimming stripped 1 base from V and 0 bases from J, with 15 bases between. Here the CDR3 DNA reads TGCGCCAGCAGCCAAGTTTTCCCGACAGGCATGAACACTGAAGCTTTCTTT. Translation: CASSQVFPTGMNTEAFF.

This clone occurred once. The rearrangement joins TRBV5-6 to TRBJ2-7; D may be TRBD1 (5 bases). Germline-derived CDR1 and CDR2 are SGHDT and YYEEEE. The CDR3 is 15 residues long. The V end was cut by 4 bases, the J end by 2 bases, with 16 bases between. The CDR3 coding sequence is TGTGCCAGCAGCGTGCTGTCAGGGCAGGCCTACGAGCAGTACTTC. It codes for CASSVLSGQAYEQYF.

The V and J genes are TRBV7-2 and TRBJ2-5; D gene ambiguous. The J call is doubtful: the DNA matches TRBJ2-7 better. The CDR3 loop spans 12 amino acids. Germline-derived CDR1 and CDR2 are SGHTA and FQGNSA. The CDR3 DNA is TGTGCCAGCAGCCAGGTCCCCTACGAGCAGTACTTC. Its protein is CASSQVPYEQYF.

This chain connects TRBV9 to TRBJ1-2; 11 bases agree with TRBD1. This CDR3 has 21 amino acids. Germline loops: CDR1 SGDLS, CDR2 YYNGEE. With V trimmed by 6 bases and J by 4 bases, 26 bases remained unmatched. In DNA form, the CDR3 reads TGTGCCAGCACCCCTTATGGCTTTATAGGACAGGGGGCAGAAGGAAGCTATGGCTACACCTTC. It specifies CASTPYGFIGQGAEGSYGYTF.

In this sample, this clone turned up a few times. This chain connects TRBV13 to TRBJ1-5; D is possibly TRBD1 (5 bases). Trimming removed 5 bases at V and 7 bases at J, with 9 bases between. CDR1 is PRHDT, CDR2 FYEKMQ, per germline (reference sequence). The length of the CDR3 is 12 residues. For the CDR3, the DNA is TGTGCCAGCAGCGCTGCAGGGCAGCCCCAGCATTTT. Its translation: CASSAAGQPQHF.

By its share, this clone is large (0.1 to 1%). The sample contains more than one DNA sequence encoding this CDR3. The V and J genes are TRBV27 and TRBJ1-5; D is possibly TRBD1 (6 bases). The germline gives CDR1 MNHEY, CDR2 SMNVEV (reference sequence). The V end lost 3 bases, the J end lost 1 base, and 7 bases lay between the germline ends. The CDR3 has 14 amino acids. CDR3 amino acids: CASSFRGSNQPQHF. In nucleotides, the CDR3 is TGTGCCAGCAGTTTTAGGGGGAGCAATCAGCCCCAGCATTTT.

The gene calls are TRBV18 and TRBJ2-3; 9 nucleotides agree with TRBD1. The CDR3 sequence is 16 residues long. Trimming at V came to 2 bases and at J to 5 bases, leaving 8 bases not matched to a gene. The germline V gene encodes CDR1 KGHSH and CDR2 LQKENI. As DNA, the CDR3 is TGTGCCAGCTCACCAATCCGGACAGGGGAGGGAGATACGCAGTATTTT. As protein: CASSPIRTGEGDTQYF. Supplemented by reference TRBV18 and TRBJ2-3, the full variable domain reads NAGVMQNPRHLVRRRGQEARLRCSPMKGHSHVYWYRQLPEEGLKFMVYLQKENIIDESGMPKERFSAEFPKEGPSILRIQQVVRGDSAAYFCASSPIRTGEGDTQYFGPGTRLTVL.

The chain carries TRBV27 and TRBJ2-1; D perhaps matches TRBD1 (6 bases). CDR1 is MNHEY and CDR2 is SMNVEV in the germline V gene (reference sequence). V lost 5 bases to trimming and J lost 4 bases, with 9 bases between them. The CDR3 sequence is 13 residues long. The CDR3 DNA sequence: TGTGCCAGCAGTGACAGGAATTACAATGAGCAGTTCTTC. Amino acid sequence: CASSDRNYNEQFF.

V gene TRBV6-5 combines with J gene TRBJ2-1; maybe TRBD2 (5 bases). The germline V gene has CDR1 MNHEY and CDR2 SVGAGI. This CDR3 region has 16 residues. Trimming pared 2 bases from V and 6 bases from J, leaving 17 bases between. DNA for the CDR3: TGTGCCAGCAGTTACGGAGGACTCCCTAATTTCAATGAGCAGTTCTTC. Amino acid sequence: CASSYGGLPNFNEQFF.